This T cell receptor (beta chain) was sequenced for a study of T-cell reconstitution after alpha-beta-depleted transplantation in children. Findings of the study overall: Expanded clones from the graft, numbering several hundred, reportedly supplied alpha-beta T cells about two months after transplant. When one year had passed after transplant, most T-cell counts and diversity came from newly produced T cells. The origin of high day-60 TCRbeta diversity in some patients lay in surviving recipient T cells and thymic progenitors.

It was with unique molecular identifiers that the TCRbeta library was prepared. From the PCR reads, TCRdb called clonotypes with MiXCR, one entry per CDR3 protein. This sample has about 180,000 distinct CDR3 sequences, with approximately 10% found just once. The CDR3 length is 14 residues. The germline V gene encodes CDR1 SEHNR and CDR2 FQNEAQ (reference sequence). Trimming cost V 5 bases and J 0 bases, with 10 bases left between them. This clonotype was observed many times. What it binds is not known. Source: PBMCs, taken before TCRalphabeta/CD19-depleted stem cell transplant. The chain combines TRBV7-9 with TRBJ2-5; D gene unclear. The clonotype originates from a boy aged 2 to 10 with acute myeloid leukemia, due to receive a stem cell transplant. The CDR3 reads CASSPRRYQETQYF. In nucleotides, the CDR3 is TGTGCCAGCAGCCCCCGCAGGTACCAAGAGACCCAGTACTTC.